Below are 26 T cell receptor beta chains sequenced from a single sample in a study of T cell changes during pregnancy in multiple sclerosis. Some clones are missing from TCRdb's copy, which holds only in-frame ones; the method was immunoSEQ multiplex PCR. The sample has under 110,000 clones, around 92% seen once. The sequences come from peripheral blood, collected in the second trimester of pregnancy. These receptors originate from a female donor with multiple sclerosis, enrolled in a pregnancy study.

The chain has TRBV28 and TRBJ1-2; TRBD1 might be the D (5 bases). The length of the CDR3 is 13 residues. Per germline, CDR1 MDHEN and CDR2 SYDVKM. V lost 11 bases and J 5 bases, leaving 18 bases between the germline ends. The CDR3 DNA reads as TGTGCCGTCCCGAGACAGCCGGAATATGGCTACACCTTC. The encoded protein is CAVPRQPEYGYTF.

This CDR3 is CAIARDNYEQYF. In DNA, the CDR3 is TGTGCCATTGCACGGGACAACTACGAGCAGTACTTC. The chain employs TRBV30 and TRBJ2-7; perhaps TRBD1 as D (6 bases). The CDR3 is 12 residues long. With 8 bases removed from V and 3 bases from J, the gap between germline ends came to 14 bases. The germline gives CDR1 GTSNPN, CDR2 SVGIG (reference sequence).

CDR3 protein: CASSSTLAGGSYEQYF. For the CDR3, the DNA is TGTGCCAGCAGTTCCACCTTAGCGGGAGGGTCCTACGAGCAGTACTTC. This chain joins TRBV6-5 and TRBJ2-7; 11 nucleotides match TRBD2. V was pared by 4 bases and J by 1 base, with 6 bases of the junction left unmatched. The length of the CDR3 is 16 residues. Germline-derived CDR1 and CDR2 are MNHEY and SVGAGI.

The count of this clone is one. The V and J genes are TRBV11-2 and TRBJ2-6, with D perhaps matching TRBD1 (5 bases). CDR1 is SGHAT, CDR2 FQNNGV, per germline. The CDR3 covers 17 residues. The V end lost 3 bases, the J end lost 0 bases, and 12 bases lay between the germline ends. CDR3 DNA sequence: TGTGCCAGCAGCTTCAGGGTGCAGCTCTCTGGGGCCAACGTCCTGACTTTC. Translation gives CASSFRVQLSGANVLTF.

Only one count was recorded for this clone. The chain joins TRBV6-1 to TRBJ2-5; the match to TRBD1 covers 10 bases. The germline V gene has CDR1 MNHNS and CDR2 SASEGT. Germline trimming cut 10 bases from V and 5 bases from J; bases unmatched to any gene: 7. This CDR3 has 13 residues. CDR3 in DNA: TGTGCCACCAAGGGACAGGGGAAGGAGACCCAGTACTTC. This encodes CATKGQGKETQYF.

CDR3 nucleotides: TGTGCCAGCAGCCAAGATCACCCGACTTGGGGCTACACCTTC. Its protein product is CASSQDHPTWGYTF. The rearrangement uses TRBV4-2 and TRBJ1-2, with no clear D. Germline loops: CDR1 LGHNA, CDR2 YNFKEQ. V lost 0 bases and J 8 bases, leaving 13 bases between the germline ends. This CDR3 spans 14 amino acids.

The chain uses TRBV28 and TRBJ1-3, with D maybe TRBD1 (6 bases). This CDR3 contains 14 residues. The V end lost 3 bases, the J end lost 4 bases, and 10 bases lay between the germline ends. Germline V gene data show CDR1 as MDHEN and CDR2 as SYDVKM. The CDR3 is CASSLGAGGNTIYF. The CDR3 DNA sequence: TGTGCCAGCAGTTTGGGGGCAGGAGGAAACACCATATATTTT.

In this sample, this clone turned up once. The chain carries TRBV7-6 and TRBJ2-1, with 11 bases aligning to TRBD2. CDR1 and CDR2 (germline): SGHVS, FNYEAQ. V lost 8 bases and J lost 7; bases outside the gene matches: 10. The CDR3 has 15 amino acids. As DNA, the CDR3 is TGTGCCAGCGGCCTTCTTGCTAGCGGGAGGAATGAGCAGTTCTTC. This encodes CASGLLASGRNEQFF. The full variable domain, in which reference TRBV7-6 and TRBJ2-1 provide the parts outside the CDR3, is GAGVSQSPRYKVTKRGQDVALRCDPISGHVSLYWYRQALGQGPEFLTYFNYEAQQDKSGLPNDRFSAERPEGSISTLTIQRTEQRDSAMYRCASGLLASGRNEQFFGPGTRLTVL.

The CDR3 loop is CASSLSLAAPVDEQYF. The CDR3 DNA reads TGTGCCAGCAGCTTAAGCCTAGCGGCCCCTGTGGACGAGCAGTACTTC. The rearrangement uses TRBV11-2 and TRBJ2-7; 7 bases fit TRBD2. The germline gives CDR1 SGHAT, CDR2 FQNNGV. The ends lost 2 bases at V and 5 bases at J; junction bases unmatched: 12. There are 16 residues in the CDR3.

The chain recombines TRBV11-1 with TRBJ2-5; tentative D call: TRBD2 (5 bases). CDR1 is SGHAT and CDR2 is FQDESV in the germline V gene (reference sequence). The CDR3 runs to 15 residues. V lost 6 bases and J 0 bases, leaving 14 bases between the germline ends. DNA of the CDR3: TGTGCCAGCAGTAAGAGTACGGGGTACCAAGAGACCCAGTACTTC. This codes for CASSKSTGYQETQYF.

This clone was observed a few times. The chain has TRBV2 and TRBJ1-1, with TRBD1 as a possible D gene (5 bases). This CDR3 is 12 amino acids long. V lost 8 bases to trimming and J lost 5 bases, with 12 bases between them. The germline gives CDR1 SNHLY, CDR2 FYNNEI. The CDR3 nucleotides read TGTGCCAGCCGTACGGGGGGGACTGAAGCTTTCTTT. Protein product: CASRTGGTEAFF.

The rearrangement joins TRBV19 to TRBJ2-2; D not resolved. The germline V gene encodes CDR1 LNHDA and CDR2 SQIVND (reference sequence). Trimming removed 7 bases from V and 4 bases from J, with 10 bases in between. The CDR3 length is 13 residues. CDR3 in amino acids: CASKWAVTGELFF. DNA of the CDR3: TGTGCCAGTAAATGGGCTGTCACCGGGGAGCTGTTTTTT.

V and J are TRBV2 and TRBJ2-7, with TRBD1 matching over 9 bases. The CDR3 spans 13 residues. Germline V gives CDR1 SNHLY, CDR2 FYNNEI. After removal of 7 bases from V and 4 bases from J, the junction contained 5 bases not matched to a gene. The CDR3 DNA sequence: TGTGCCAGCAATCCGGGACAGGGTTACGAGCAGTACTTC. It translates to CASNPGQGYEQYF.

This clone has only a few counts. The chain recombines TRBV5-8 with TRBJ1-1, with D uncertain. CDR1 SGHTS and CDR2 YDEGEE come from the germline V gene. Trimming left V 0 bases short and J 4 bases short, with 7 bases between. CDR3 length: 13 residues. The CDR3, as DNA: TGTGCCAGCAGCTTGGGAGAGGGCACTGAAGCTTTCTTT. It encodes CASSLGEGTEAFF.

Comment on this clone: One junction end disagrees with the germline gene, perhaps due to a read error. The CDR3 DNA reads as TGTGCCAGCAAACTACGACTAAGTGGCCCCTCCTACGATGAGCAGTTCTTC. Translation: CASKLRLSGPSYDEQFF. This chain uses TRBV7-6 with TRBJ2-1; D is possibly TRBD2 (5 bases). Germline CDR1 is SGHVS and CDR2 is FNYEAQ. This CDR3 has 17 residues.

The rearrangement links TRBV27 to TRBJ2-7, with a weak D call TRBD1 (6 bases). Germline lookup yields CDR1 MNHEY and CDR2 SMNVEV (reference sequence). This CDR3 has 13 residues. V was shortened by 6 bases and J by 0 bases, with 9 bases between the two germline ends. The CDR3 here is CASSPRGSYEQYF. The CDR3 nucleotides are TGTGCCAGCAGCCCCAGGGGCTCCTACGAGCAGTACTTC.

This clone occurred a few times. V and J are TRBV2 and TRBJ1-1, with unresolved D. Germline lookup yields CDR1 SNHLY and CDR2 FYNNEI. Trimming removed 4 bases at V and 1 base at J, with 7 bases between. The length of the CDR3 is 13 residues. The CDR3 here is CASSVAGNTEAFF. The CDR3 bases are TGTGCCAGCAGTGTGGCGGGGAACACTGAAGCTTTCTTT.

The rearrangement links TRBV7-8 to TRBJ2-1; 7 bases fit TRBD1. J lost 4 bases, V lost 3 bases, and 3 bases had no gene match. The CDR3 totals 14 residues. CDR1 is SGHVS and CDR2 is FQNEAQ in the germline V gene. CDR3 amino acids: CASSFLQGYNEQFF. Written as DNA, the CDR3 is TGTGCCAGCAGCTTCCTACAGGGGTACAATGAGCAGTTCTTC.

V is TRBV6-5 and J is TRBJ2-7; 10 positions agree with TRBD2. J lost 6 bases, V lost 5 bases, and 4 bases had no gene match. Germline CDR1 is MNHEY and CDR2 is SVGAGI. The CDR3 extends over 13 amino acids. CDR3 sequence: CASSVSGRVEQYF. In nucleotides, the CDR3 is TGTGCCAGCAGTGTCAGCGGGAGGGTCGAGCAGTACTTC.

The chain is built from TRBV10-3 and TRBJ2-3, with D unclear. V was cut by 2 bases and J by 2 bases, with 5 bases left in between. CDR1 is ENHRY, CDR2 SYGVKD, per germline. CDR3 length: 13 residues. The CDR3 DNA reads TGTGCCATCAGTGAGGGGCCCACAGATACGCAGTATTTT. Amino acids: CAISEGPTDTQYF.

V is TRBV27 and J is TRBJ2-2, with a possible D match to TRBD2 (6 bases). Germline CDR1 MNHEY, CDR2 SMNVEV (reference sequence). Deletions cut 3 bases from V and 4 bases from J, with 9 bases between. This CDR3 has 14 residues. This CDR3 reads CASSFLAPTGELFF. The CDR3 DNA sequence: TGTGCCAGCAGTTTTCTAGCGCCCACCGGGGAGCTGTTTTTT.

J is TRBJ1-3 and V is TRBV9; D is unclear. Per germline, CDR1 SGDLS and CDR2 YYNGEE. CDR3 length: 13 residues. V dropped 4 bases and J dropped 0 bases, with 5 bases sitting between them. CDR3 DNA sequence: TGTGCCAGCAGCATGAGCTCTGGAAACACCATATATTTT. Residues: CASSMSSGNTIYF.

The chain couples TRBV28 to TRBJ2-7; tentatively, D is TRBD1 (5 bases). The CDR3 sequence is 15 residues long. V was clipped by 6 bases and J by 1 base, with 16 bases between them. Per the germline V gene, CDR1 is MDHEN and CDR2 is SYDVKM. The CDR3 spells CASRYRSSESYEQYF. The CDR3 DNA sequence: TGTGCCAGCAGGTACAGGTCCAGTGAATCCTACGAGCAGTACTTC.

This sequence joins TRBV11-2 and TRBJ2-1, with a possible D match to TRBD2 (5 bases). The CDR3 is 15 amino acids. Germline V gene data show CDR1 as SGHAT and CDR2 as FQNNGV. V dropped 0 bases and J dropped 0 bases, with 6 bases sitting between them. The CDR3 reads CASSLEGSSYNEQFF. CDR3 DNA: TGTGCCAGCAGCTTAGAGGGGAGCTCCTACAATGAGCAGTTCTTC.

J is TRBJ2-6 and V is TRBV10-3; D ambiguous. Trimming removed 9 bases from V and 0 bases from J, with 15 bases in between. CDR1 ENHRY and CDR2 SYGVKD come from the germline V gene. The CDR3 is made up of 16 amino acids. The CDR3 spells CAIPRSPTSGANVLTF. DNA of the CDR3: TGTGCCATTCCGAGGAGTCCAACCTCTGGGGCCAACGTCCTGACTTTC.

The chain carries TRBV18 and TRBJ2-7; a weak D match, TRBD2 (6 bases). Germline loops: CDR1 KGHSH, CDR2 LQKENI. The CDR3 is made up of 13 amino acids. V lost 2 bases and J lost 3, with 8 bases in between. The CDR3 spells CASSPLGGYEQYF. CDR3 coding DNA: TGTGCCAGCTCACCATTGGGGGGCTACGAGCAGTACTTC.